Below are 24 T cell receptor beta chains sequenced from a single sample in a study of read filtering for tumor transcriptome and immune sequencing. The library was built from 400 to 500 ng RNA with molecular barcoded adaptors for alpha/delta and beta/gamma chains. TCRdb analysed the reads with MiXCR anew, one entry per CDR3 protein. The table records some 120,000 distinct CDR3 sequences, 13% of them present only once. Specimen: a population of CD138-negative cells sorted from bone marrow. Receptors were obtained from a donor at least 40 years old with multiple myeloma.

This clonotype was observed a few times. The chain combines TRBV6-6 with TRBJ2-7, with D perhaps TRBD1 (6 bases). The CDR3 consists of 12 residues. The V gene lost 8 bases and the J gene lost 6 bases, with 14 bases spanning the gap. CDR1 is MNHNY, CDR2 SVGAGI, per germline (reference sequence). The CDR3 sequence is CASSRQGPEQYF. The CDR3 nucleotides are TGTGCCAGCTCGAGGCAGGGGCCCGAGCAGTACTTC.

This clonotype was observed at least ten times. This chain uses TRBV6-1 with TRBJ2-3; 7 nucleotides match TRBD2. With V trimmed by 3 bases and J by 2 bases, 2 bases remained unmatched. Looked up from germline, CDR1 is MNHNS and CDR2 is SASEGT. The CDR3 is 14 residues long. CDR3 in DNA: TGTGCCAGCAGTGACCGGGACTACACAGATACGCAGTATTTT. Translated: CASSDRDYTDTQYF.

This clonotype was seen many times. The V call is TRBV30, the J call TRBJ2-7, with D possibly being TRBD2 (5 bases). The CDR3 sequence is 12 residues long. The germline V and J ends were trimmed by 3 bases and 4 bases, with 10 bases remaining between them. Germline V CDR1 and CDR2: GTSNPN, SVGIG (reference sequence). The CDR3 DNA is TGTGCCTGGAGCCTCTCGGGGTACGAGCAGTACTTC. Translation: CAWSLSGYEQYF.

This clonotype was recorded many times. The chain is built from TRBV6-6 and TRBJ1-4, with D perhaps matching TRBD1 (5 bases). V was cut by 2 bases and J by 8 bases, with 12 bases left in between. The V gene's germline CDR1 is MNHNY and CDR2 SVGAGI (reference sequence). CDR3 length equals 14 residues. CDR3 nucleotide sequence: TGTGCCAGCAGTTACAGGCAGGGCTGGGAAAAACTGTTTTTT. It translates to CASSYRQGWEKLFF.

In this sample, this clonotype turned up many times. This rearrangement joins TRBV20-1 to TRBJ2-7; D tentatively reads TRBD1 or TRBD2 (5 bases each). The germline V gene has CDR1 DFQATT and CDR2 SNEGSKA (reference sequence). V was trimmed by 5 bases and J by 2 bases, leaving 13 bases between them. This CDR3 is 13 amino acids long. The CDR3 DNA reads TGCAGTGCTGCCAGGGACGGGACCTACGAGCAGTACTTC. Protein: CSAARDGTYEQYF.

This clonotype was seen at least ten times. This chain uses TRBV7-3 with TRBJ2-7; 8 bases agree with TRBD1. This CDR3 has 14 amino acids. Germline CDR1 is SGHTA and CDR2 is FQGTGA. J gave up 2 bases and V 5 bases, and 5 bases lay outside the gene matches. CDR3 amino acids: CASSPGTGAYEQYF. The CDR3 DNA reads TGTGCCAGCAGCCCCGGGACAGGCGCCTACGAGCAGTACTTC.

About this clonotype itself: A single base separates this from a much larger clone, so it may be a read error. This sequence joins TRBV12-3 or TRBV12-4 and TRBJ2-1; D ambiguous. The CDR3 runs 13 residues. The CDR3 spells CASTLFGDNELFF. The DNA for the CDR3 is TGTGCCAGCACCCTTTTTGGCGACAATGAGCTGTTCTTC.

This clonotype was counted at least ten times. The chain uses TRBV5-4 and TRBJ1-1; TRBD1 aligns across 7 bases. CDR1 and CDR2 from the germline V gene are SGHNT and YYREEE (reference sequence). The CDR3 is 15 amino acids. V lost 4 bases, J lost 4 bases, and 10 bases stayed unmatched. DNA of the CDR3: TGTGCCAGCAGCCCGGAGACAGGGCAGTTCACTGAAGCTTTCTTT. Protein: CASSPETGQFTEAFF. Filled out from reference TRBV5-4 and TRBJ1-1, the complete variable domain reads ETGVTQSPTHLIKTRGQQVTLRCSSQSGHNTVSWYQQALGQGPQFIFQYYREEENGRGNFPPRFSGLQFPNYSSELNVNALELDDSALYLCASSPETGQFTEAFFGQGTRLTVV.

This clonotype was counted between two and nine times. A read error may explain this, as a much larger clone is one base away. The V gene is TRBV6-4, the J gene TRBJ1-4, with 10 bases identical to TRBD2. The end of the DNA is better explained by TRBJ2-3, so the J call may be wrong. The CDR3 spans 15 residues. CDR1 and CDR2 from the germline V gene are MRHNA and SNTAGT. The CDR3, as DNA: TGTGCCAGCAGCGACGAGCTAGCGGGAGATCAAACGCAGTATTTT. Amino acids: CASSDELAGDQTQYF.

This clonotype showed up many times. This chain uses TRBV19 with TRBJ1-5; the match to TRBD1 covers 8 bases. CDR1 LNHDA and CDR2 SQIVND come from the germline V gene (reference sequence). J gave up 6 bases and V 4 bases, and 11 bases lay outside the gene matches. The CDR3 contains 16 residues. This CDR3 is CASSTLGQGGRQPQHF. The CDR3 DNA follows: TGTGCCAGTAGTACCCTAGGACAGGGAGGGCGTCAGCCCCAGCATTTT. Full variable domain (missing parts from reference TRBV19 and TRBJ1-5): DGGITQSPKYLFRKEGQNVTLSCEQNLNHDAMYWYRQDPGQGLRLIYYSQIVNDFQKGDIAEGYSVSREKKESFPLTVTSAQKNPTAFYLCASSTLGQGGRQPQHFGDGTRLSIL.

At least ten counts were recorded for this clonotype. The rearrangement joins TRBV9 to TRBJ1-2; D possibly corresponds to TRBD1 (6 bases). V lost 3 bases and J lost 10, with 16 bases in between. The CDR3 sequence is 13 residues long. Per germline, CDR1 SGDLS and CDR2 YYNGEE. The CDR3 is CASSGNPGDPYTF. The DNA of the CDR3 is TGTGCCAGCAGCGGGAACCCAGGGGACCCCTACACCTTC.

This clonotype was counted ten times or more. The rearrangement uses TRBV7-2 and TRBJ1-2; no definite D call. Germline values: CDR1 SGHTA, CDR2 FQGNSA. The CDR3 is 15 residues long. V lost 4 bases to trimming and J lost 4 bases, with 16 bases between them. CDR3 DNA sequence: TGTGCCAGCAGCTCCGCCGAAGGGTCATTCTATGGCTACACCTTC. This codes for CASSSAEGSFYGYTF.

This clonotype showed up many times. The chain joins TRBV25-1 to TRBJ1-1; D is unresolved. Trimming removed 6 bases at V and 1 base at J, with 9 bases between. The CDR3 is made up of 13 amino acids. Germline CDR1 and CDR2: MGHDK and SYGVNS. CDR3 coding DNA: TGTGCCAGCAGGCCGGCTTGGAACACTGAAGCTTTCTTT. Translation: CASRPAWNTEAFF. Drawing the rest from reference TRBV25-1 and TRBJ1-1, the complete variable domain is EADIYQTPRYLVIGTGKKITLECSQTMGHDKMYWYQQDPGMELHLIHYSYGVNSTEKGDLSSESTVSRIRTEHFPLTLESARPSHTSQYLCASRPAWNTEAFFGQGTRLTVV.

This clonotype showed up just a few times. The chain carries TRBV6-1 and TRBJ2-7, with TRBD2 identical over 7 bases. V lost 8 bases to trimming and J lost 4 bases; unmatched junction nucleotides: 8. The CDR3 length is 13 residues. CDR1 MNHNS and CDR2 SASEGT come from the germline V gene. The CDR3 is CASCAERGYEQYF. The CDR3 DNA reads as TGTGCCAGCTGTGCAGAGCGGGGTTACGAGCAGTACTTC.

This clonotype occurred a few times. The chain combines TRBV10-2 with TRBJ2-7; no definite D call. The CDR3 covers 12 residues. The V end lost 5 bases, the J end lost 5 bases, and 10 bases lay between the germline ends. The germline gives CDR1 WSHSY, CDR2 SAAADI. CDR3 sequence: CASSSDRDEQYF. CDR3 in DNA: TGCGCCAGCAGTTCGGACCGCGACGAGCAGTACTTC.

There are a few counts of this clonotype. This clone may be a read error of a much larger clone one base away. The V gene is TRBV18, the J gene TRBJ2-7; a weak D match, TRBD2 (6 bases). From germline, CDR1 is KGHSH and CDR2 LQKENI. This CDR3 comprises 16 residues. The CDR3 nucleotides read TGTGCCAGCCCACCAGATCCTAGCGTTAACTCCTACGAGCAGTACTTC. Translation gives CASPPDPSVNSYEQYF.

This clonotype occurred many times. The J gene is TRBJ2-7, the V gene TRBV20-1; 8 positions agree with TRBD1. Per the germline V gene, CDR1 is DFQATT and CDR2 is SNEGSKA (reference sequence). Trimming took 2 bases from V and 4 from J; bases not matched to a gene: 7. CDR3 length: 14 residues. DNA for the CDR3: TGCAGTGCTAGAAGGTCAGGGGGCTCATACGAGCAGTACTTC. This gives the protein CSARRSGGSYEQYF.

This clonotype was counted many times. The chain is built from TRBV28 and TRBJ2-2, with D possibly matching TRBD2 (5 bases). Germline V gene sequence: CDR1 MDHEN, CDR2 SYDVKM. The V gene lost 7 bases and the J gene lost 1 base, with 13 bases spanning the gap. The CDR3 contains 15 residues. CDR3 sequence (DNA): TGTGCCAGCATCCCGCGGGCCTTGAACACCGGGGAGCTGTTTTTT. This encodes CASIPRALNTGELFF. Looking up the rest from reference TRBV28 and TRBJ2-2 gives the full variable domain: DVKVTQSSRYLVKRTGEKVFLECVQDMDHENMFWYRQDPGLGLRLIYFSYDVKMKEKGDIPEGYSVSREKKERFSLILESASTNQTSMYLCASIPRALNTGELFFGEGSRLTVL.

This clonotype was seen repeatedly, ten times or more. This chain uses TRBV29-1 with TRBJ2-2; 8 bases are shared with TRBD2. Germline trimming cut 5 bases from V and 4 bases from J; bases unmatched to any gene: 6. Per the germline V gene, CDR1 is SQVTM and CDR2 is ANQGSEA. The CDR3 has 14 amino acids. CDR3 coding DNA: TGCAGCGTTCGAGCGGGAGTCGGCACCGGGGAGCTGTTTTTT. Its protein is CSVRAGVGTGELFF.

This clonotype came up a few times. V is TRBV5-6 and J is TRBJ2-7; D is unresolved. There are 13 residues in the CDR3. Trimming cost V 0 bases and J 0 bases, with 4 bases left between them. In germline, CDR1 is SGHDT, CDR2 YYEEEE. Written as DNA, the CDR3 is TGTGCCAGCAGCTTGGACTACTCCTACGAGCAGTACTTC. It is translated as CASSLDYSYEQYF.

This clonotype was seen at least ten times. CDR3 DNA: TGTGCCAGCAGTTCGCCGGGACTAGCGGGACTCGAGCAGTACTTC. Protein product: CASSSPGLAGLEQYF. The chain links TRBV6-5 to TRBJ2-7; 13 nucleotides match TRBD2. This CDR3 has 15 residues. Germline loops: CDR1 MNHEY, CDR2 SVGAGI. The V and J ends lost 4 bases and 6 bases, in that order; junction bases with no gene match: 6.

The rearrangement uses TRBV7-2 and TRBJ2-5; D might be TRBD2 (5 bases). Germline-derived CDR1 and CDR2 are SGHTA and FQGNSA. The CDR3 is 13 residues long. V was shortened by 3 bases and J by 7 bases, with 12 bases between the two germline ends. The CDR3 reads CASSFLGEGTQYF. CDR3 in DNA: TGTGCCAGCAGCTTTCTGGGTGAGGGGACCCAGTACTTC. The full variable domain, completed using reference TRBV7-2 and TRBJ2-5, is GAGVSQSPSNKVTEKGKDVELRCDPISGHTALYWYRQSLGQGLEFLIYFQGNSAPDKSGLPSDRFSAERTGGSVSTLTIQRTQQEDSAVYLCASSFLGEGTQYFGPGTRLLVL.

Of note for this clonotype: A read error may account for a junction end that differs from germline. This chain uses TRBV19 with TRBJ1-6, with D unresolved. In germline, CDR1 is LNHDA, CDR2 SQIVND (reference sequence). The CDR3 runs to 14 residues. The CDR3 loop is CACSMETGNSPLHF. CDR3 nucleotide sequence: TGTGCCTGTAGTATGGAGACGGGGAATTCACCCCTCCACTTT.

This chain uses TRBV6-9 with TRBJ2-2, with 8 nucleotides matching TRBD2. Germline trimming cut 3 bases from V and 5 bases from J; bases unmatched to any gene: 14. The V gene's germline CDR1 is MNHGY and CDR2 SVAAGI. The CDR3 runs to 18 residues. CDR3 protein: CASSYNLGPGGQTGELFF. The DNA for the CDR3 is TGTGCCAGCAGTTACAATCTAGGCCCGGGGGGGCAGACCGGGGAGCTGTTTTTT.